Listed below are T cell receptor beta chains from one sample, sequenced in a study of T cell changes during pregnancy in multiple sclerosis. The assay was immunoSEQ multiplex PCR, and TCRdb's table has in-frame clones only and misses some. This sample has 40,000 to 60,000 clones, with 95% found just once. Sequenced here: CD8+ T cells from peripheral blood mononuclear cells, sampled in the first trimester of pregnancy. The origin of the receptors is a female donor with multiple sclerosis, enrolled in a pregnancy study. CDR3s include the opening cysteine and the closing phenylalanine or tryptophan. The order of the fields is CDR3 DNA, CDR3 protein, J gene, D gene, clone size, V gene. D genes are given only for firm matches. The size entry is marked missing in some rows and otherwise reads once, few, many or a size class.

DNA: TGTGCCAGCAGCCAAGATTTTGAGGGTCTATTAAACACTGAAGCTTTCTTT; CDR3: CASSQDFEGLLNTEAFF; J: TRBJ1-1; D: -; size: -; V: TRBV14
DNA: TGCGCCAGCAGCCCAAGGACTAGCGGGACTAGCACAGATACGCAGTATTTT; CDR3: CASSPRTSGTSTDTQYF; J: TRBJ2-3; D: TRBD2; size: -; V: TRBV5-1
DNA: TGTGCCAGTAAACCACTAGCGGGAGTTAACACAGATACGCAGTATTTT; CDR3: CASKPLAGVNTDTQYF; J: TRBJ2-3; D: TRBD2; size: -; V: TRBV19
DNA: TGTGCCAGCAGTTTTCGGCAGGGGGTCGACGAGCAGTACTTC; CDR3: CASSFRQGVDEQYF; J: TRBJ2-7; D: TRBD1; size: -; V: TRBV28
DNA: TGTGCCAGCACCCCGCTGAGGGGGCTTTCAGATACGCAGTATTTT; CDR3: CASTPLRGLSDTQYF; J: TRBJ2-3; D: TRBD1; size: -; V: TRBV27
DNA: TGTGCCAGCAGAAGACTGGGGAGCTCCTACAATGAGCAGTTCTTC; CDR3: CASRRLGSSYNEQFF; J: TRBJ2-1; D: -; size: once; V: TRBV5-4
DNA: TGTGCCAGCAGTGCGACCGGGAGTTCCTCGAACCACCTTGCGGATGAGCAGTTCTTC; CDR3: CASSATGSSSNHLADEQFF; J: TRBJ2-1; D: -; size: -; V: TRBV6-1
DNA: TGTGCCAGCAGCGAGGGACAGGGGGCTGGAAACACCATATATTTT; CDR3: CASSEGQGAGNTIYF; J: TRBJ1-3; D: TRBD1; size: -; V: TRBV5-5
DNA: TGCAGCGCCTGGACTAGCGAAGGGTCAGATACGCAGTATTTT; CDR3: CSAWTSEGSDTQYF; J: TRBJ2-3; D: TRBD2; size: -; V: TRBV29-1
DNA: TGCGCCAGCAGCTTTTCTAGCGGGCCCATAAATGAGCAGTTCTTC; CDR3: CASSFSSGPINEQFF; J: TRBJ2-1; D: TRBD2; size: once; V: TRBV5-1
DNA: TGTGCCAGCAGTTTATCGGGGACAGGGGGTCCCTCCTACGAGCAGTACTTC; CDR3: CASSLSGTGGPSYEQYF; J: TRBJ2-7; D: TRBD1; size: -; V: TRBV27
DNA: TGTGCCAGCAGCTTGACAGCTAGCACAGATACGCAGTATTTT; CDR3: CASSLTASTDTQYF; J: TRBJ2-3; D: -; size: -; V: TRBV7-3
DNA: TGTGCCAGCAGTTTTACAGGGTTTATCGAGCAGTACTTC; CDR3: CASSFTGFIEQYF; J: TRBJ2-7; D: -; size: -; V: TRBV28
DNA: TGTGCCAGCAGCCCTCCCCCATTAGCGGGACCCTACAATGAGCAGTTCTTC; CDR3: CASSPPPLAGPYNEQFF; J: TRBJ2-1; D: TRBD2; size: -; V: TRBV7-2
DNA: TGTGCCAGCAGCTCTCCGACAGGGGACCACGAGCAGTACTTC; CDR3: CASSSPTGDHEQYF; J: TRBJ2-7; D: TRBD1; size: -; V: TRBV11-3
DNA: TGTGCCAGCAGCACCCGGGGGGCCTATGGCTACACCTTC; CDR3: CASSTRGAYGYTF; J: TRBJ1-2; D: -; size: -; V: TRBV5-6
DNA: TGTGCCAGCAGCTTAGAGCTAGCGGGTTCCTACAATGAGCAGTTCTTC; CDR3: CASSLELAGSYNEQFF; J: TRBJ2-1; D: TRBD2; size: -; V: TRBV5-4
DNA: TGCACCAGCCCGGGACTAGCGGCCTCCTACGAGCAGTACTTC; CDR3: CTSPGLAASYEQYF; J: TRBJ2-7; D: -; size: -; V: TRBV1
DNA: TGTGCCACCAGCAGCTCTAGGACTGAAGCTTTCTTT; CDR3: CATSSSRTEAFF; J: TRBJ1-1; D: -; size: -; V: TRBV15
DNA: TGCGCCAGCAGCCAAGAGGGCAGGGGGCGGAACACTGAAGCTTTCTTT; CDR3: CASSQEGRGRNTEAFF; J: TRBJ1-1; D: TRBD1; size: -; V: TRBV4-1
DNA: TGCGCCAGCAGTCAGAGGACTAACTACGAGCAGTACTTC; CDR3: CASSQRTNYEQYF; J: TRBJ2-7; D: -; size: -; V: TRBV5-1
DNA: TGTGCCAGCAGAGCGGTATCCTCCTACGAGCAGTACTTC; CDR3: CASRAVSSYEQYF; J: TRBJ2-7; D: -; size: -; V: TRBV2
DNA: TGTGCCAGCAGTTTGACAGGCGGTCAAGAGACCCAGTACTTC; CDR3: CASSLTGGQETQYF; J: TRBJ2-5; D: -; size: once; V: TRBV28
DNA: TGTGCCAGCCGGACTAGCGGGTTTAACACCGGGGAGCTGTTTTTT; CDR3: CASRTSGFNTGELFF; J: TRBJ2-2; D: TRBD2; size: -; V: TRBV27
DNA: TGTGCCAGCAGCCCCACCGGTAAACAGGGGGCTGCCGAGCAGTACTTC; CDR3: CASSPTGKQGAAEQYF; J: TRBJ2-7; D: TRBD1; size: -; V: TRBV9
DNA: TGTGCCAGTAGTATGGGGACAGAAAGCAATCAGCCCCAGCATTTT; CDR3: CASSMGTESNQPQHF; J: TRBJ1-5; D: TRBD1; size: -; V: TRBV19
DNA: TGTGCCAGCAGCCCCGGACAGGGGTTCACTGAAGCTTTCTTT; CDR3: CASSPGQGFTEAFF; J: TRBJ1-1; D: TRBD1; size: -; V: TRBV7-9
DNA: TGTGCCAGCAGATTCGGGGTTCCCTACGAGCAGTACTTC; CDR3: CASRFGVPYEQYF; J: TRBJ2-7; D: -; size: once; V: TRBV5-5
DNA: TGTGCCACCAGCAGAGGTATATACGAGCAGTACTTC; CDR3: CATSRGIYEQYF; J: TRBJ2-7; D: -; size: -; V: TRBV15
DNA: TGTGCCAGCAGCTTGAGGGCCGGGACAGGAACCTACGAGCAGTACTTC; CDR3: CASSLRAGTGTYEQYF; J: TRBJ2-7; D: TRBD1; size: -; V: TRBV5-8
DNA: TGTGCCAGCAGCTCCCCCGCGGACTTAAGCTCCTACGAGCAGTACTTC; CDR3: CASSSPADLSSYEQYF; J: TRBJ2-7; D: -; size: -; V: TRBV7-9
DNA: TGTGCCAGCAGTGAATGGGGAGTGGGACTTATCAACTACGAGCAGTACTTC; CDR3: CASSEWGVGLINYEQYF; J: TRBJ2-7; D: -; size: -; V: TRBV25-1
DNA: TGTGCCATAAGAGGGCAGGCAAACACTGAAGCTTTCTTT; CDR3: CAIRGQANTEAFF; J: TRBJ1-1; D: -; size: -; V: TRBV19
DNA: TGTGCCAGCAGTTTGGCCGGGACTAGCTACGAGCAGTACTTC; CDR3: CASSLAGTSYEQYF; J: TRBJ2-7; D: TRBD2; size: once; V: TRBV27
DNA: TGTGCCAGCAGCTTAGCGGGGGGTAGCAATCAGCCCCAGCATTTT; CDR3: CASSLAGGSNQPQHF; J: TRBJ1-5; D: -; size: -; V: TRBV7-4
DNA: TGCAGCGTTGAAGAGAGTCCGCCTGAAGCTTTCTTT; CDR3: CSVEESPPEAFF; J: TRBJ1-1; D: -; size: -; V: TRBV29-1
DNA: TGCGCCAGCAGCCAAGACCGACAGGGGGGGGACGAGCAGTACTTC; CDR3: CASSQDRQGGDEQYF; J: TRBJ2-7; D: TRBD1; size: -; V: TRBV4-3
DNA: TGTGCCAGCAGCTTAGTCCCCCCCGGGAGGGCCCCCCCAGAGACCCAGTACTTC; CDR3: CASSLVPPGRAPPETQYF; J: TRBJ2-5; D: TRBD2; size: -; V: TRBV7-8
DNA: TGTGCCAGCAGCCCTCCGAGCGGGAGTGGTACAGATACGCAGTATTTT; CDR3: CASSPPSGSGTDTQYF; J: TRBJ2-3; D: TRBD2; size: -; V: TRBV7-8
DNA: TGTGCCACCATCGTACCGGGACTCCGGGGGTCCAATGAGCAGTTCTTC; CDR3: CATIVPGLRGSNEQFF; J: TRBJ2-1; D: -; size: -; V: TRBV7-9
DNA: TGTGCCAGCAGTGAACACGGGGGGACCGGGTGGGGGCCCCAGCATTTT; CDR3: CASSEHGGTGWGPQHF; J: TRBJ1-5; D: -; size: -; V: TRBV6-1
DNA: TGCGCCAGCAGCTGGACATGGGGGGGTTCCGGTGAGCAGTTCTTC; CDR3: CASSWTWGGSGEQFF; J: TRBJ2-1; D: TRBD2; size: -; V: TRBV5-1
DNA: TGTGCCAGCAGCTTGGACTCAACAGATACGCAGTATTTT; CDR3: CASSLDSTDTQYF; J: TRBJ2-3; D: -; size: -; V: TRBV11-3
DNA: TGTGCCAGCAGTTACGGCAGGGGCCCAGATACGCAGTATTTT; CDR3: CASSYGRGPDTQYF; J: TRBJ2-3; D: -; size: -; V: TRBV6-5
DNA: TGTGCCAGCAGTAGCGGACAGGGGGCCAATCAGCCCCAGCATTTT; CDR3: CASSSGQGANQPQHF; J: TRBJ1-5; D: TRBD1; size: -; V: TRBV27
DNA: TGTGCCAGCAGCTTGATCGGGGTTGAGCAGTTCTTC; CDR3: CASSLIGVEQFF; J: TRBJ2-1; D: -; size: once; V: TRBV5-5
DNA: TGTGCCAGCAGTTACCAGGGTTCCTCCTATGGCTACACCTTC; CDR3: CASSYQGSSYGYTF; J: TRBJ1-2; D: -; size: -; V: TRBV27
DNA: TGTGCCAGCAGCTTCGGGACAGGGGGGAATCAGCCCCAGCATTTT; CDR3: CASSFGTGGNQPQHF; J: TRBJ1-5; D: TRBD1; size: -; V: TRBV5-4
DNA: TGTGCCAGCAGTACCCACGGGGTCTTTAATCAGCCCCAGCATTTT; CDR3: CASSTHGVFNQPQHF; J: TRBJ1-5; D: -; size: -; V: TRBV6-1
DNA: TGTGCCAGCAGTCCAACCCCAGGGTGGGAGACCCAGTACTTC; CDR3: CASSPTPGWETQYF; J: TRBJ2-5; D: -; size: -; V: TRBV27
DNA: TGTGCCAGCAGTTATCCGGGACAGGGTTATCAGCCCCAGCATTTT; CDR3: CASSYPGQGYQPQHF; J: TRBJ1-5; D: TRBD1; size: -; V: TRBV28
DNA: TGCGCCAGCAGCCAAGGTTCGGTAGACTTTGAAGCTTTCTTT; CDR3: CASSQGSVDFEAFF; J: TRBJ1-1; D: -; size: -; V: TRBV4-1
DNA: TGTGCCAGTAGTATTCTGGGAGGAGCTGGAAACACCATATATTTT; CDR3: CASSILGGAGNTIYF; J: TRBJ1-3; D: -; size: -; V: TRBV19
DNA: TGCGCCAGCAGCCAAGATGATAGGCAGGGGGGTCAGTACTTC; CDR3: CASSQDDRQGGQYF; J: TRBJ2-5; D: -; size: -; V: TRBV4-3
DNA: TGTGCCAGCAGTGGTGTCAAGCATGGCTACACCTTC; CDR3: CASSGVKHGYTF; J: TRBJ1-2; D: -; size: -; V: TRBV2
DNA: TGTGCCTGGATTCACCCAGGACAGGGATTGGCAGCTAACTATGGCTACACCTTC; CDR3: CAWIHPGQGLAANYGYTF; J: TRBJ1-2; D: TRBD1; size: once; V: TRBV30
DNA: TGTGCCAGCAGCCTGAGGGTCAACACCGGGGAGCTGTTTTTT; CDR3: CASSLRVNTGELFF; J: TRBJ2-2; D: -; size: once; V: TRBV7-2
DNA: TGTGCCAGCAGCCCCCGGGACGGAGGGAGGGACACAGATACGCAGTATTTT; CDR3: CASSPRDGGRDTDTQYF; J: TRBJ2-3; D: TRBD2; size: -; V: TRBV7-6
DNA: TGTGCCTCTTACCCCGGGCTAGCGGGCACAGATACGCAGTATTTT; CDR3: CASYPGLAGTDTQYF; J: TRBJ2-3; D: TRBD2; size: -; V: TRBV30